Sequencing of this T cell receptor (beta chain) was carried out in a study of response to subunit inactivated influenza vaccine. TCRdb re-called the RT-PCR reads with MiXCR, one entry per CDR3 protein. Among roughly 190,000 distinct CDR3 sequences, roughly 12% were seen once, and the ten largest hold 29%. Trimming shortened V by 2 bases and J by 8 bases, and 26 bases separated the two germline ends. The CDR3 consists of 17 residues. Germline V lookup: CDR1 DFQATT, CDR2 SNEGSKA (reference sequence). These same data were also listed under a study on T cells expressing NK-cell markers. That study reports: TCR beta cDNA was generated via 5'RACE template switching incorporating UMIs. According to the study, TCR beta repertoires originated from sorted CD3+CD56+NKG2C+, CD3+CD56+NKG2C- and CD3+CD56-NKG2C+ T cells.

The receptor was isolated from a man in his forties or fifties who received an inactivated influenza vaccine. Sequenced material: CD8+ T cells sorted from PBMCs, taken 11 to 12 days after vaccination. The chain is built from TRBV20-1 and TRBJ2-3; D is possibly TRBD2 (5 bases). In DNA form, the CDR3 reads TGCAGTGCTAGACTACAAGGAGCGGCCAACCCCCCGGGTACGCAGTATTTT. This translates into CSARLQGAANPPGTQYF.